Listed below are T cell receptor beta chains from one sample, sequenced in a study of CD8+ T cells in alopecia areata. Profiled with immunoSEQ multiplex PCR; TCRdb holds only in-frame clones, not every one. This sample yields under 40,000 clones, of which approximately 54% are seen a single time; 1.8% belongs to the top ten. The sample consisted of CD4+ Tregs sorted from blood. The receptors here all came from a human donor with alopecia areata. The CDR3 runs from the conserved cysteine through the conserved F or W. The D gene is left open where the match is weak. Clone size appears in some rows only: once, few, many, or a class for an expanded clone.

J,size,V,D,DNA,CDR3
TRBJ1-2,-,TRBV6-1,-,TGTGCCAGCAGTGAAAACGGGAGGGAGGGCTACACCTTC,CASSENGREGYTF
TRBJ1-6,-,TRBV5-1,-,TGCGCCAGCAGCTTGGAAAGGGGCAATTCACCCCTCCACTTT,CASSLERGNSPLHF
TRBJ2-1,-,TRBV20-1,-,TGCAGTGCTAGGGACAACAATGAGCAGTTCTTC,CSARDNNEQFF
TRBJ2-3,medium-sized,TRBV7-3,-,TGTGCCAGCAGCCCCAACACAGATACGCAGTATTTT,CASSPNTDTQYF
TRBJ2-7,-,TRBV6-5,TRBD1,TGTGCCAGCAGCCGACAGGGGCGAAGCTCCTACGAGCAGTACTTC,CASSRQGRSSYEQYF
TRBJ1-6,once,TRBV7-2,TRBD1,TGTGCCAGCAGGCCGGGACAGTCCTATAATTCACCCCTCCACTTT,CASRPGQSYNSPLHF
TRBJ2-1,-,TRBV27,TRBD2,TGTGCCAGCAGTTTATCCCGACGGGAGGCCACCTACAATGAGCAGTTCTTC,CASSLSRREATYNEQFF
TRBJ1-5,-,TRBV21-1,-,TGTGCCAGCAGCCCCTGGACAAACACTCAGCCCCAGCATTTT,CASSPWTNTQPQHF
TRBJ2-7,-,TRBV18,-,TGTGCCAGCTCACCCGGCGACTCCTACGAGCAGTACTTC,CASSPGDSYEQYF
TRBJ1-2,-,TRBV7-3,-,TGTGCCAGCAGCTCAGGGACCCACTTGGGCTACACCTTC,CASSSGTHLGYTF
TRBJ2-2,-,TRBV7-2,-,TGTGCCAGCAGCTTAACCCCCACGGGTGCCCGCGGGGAGCTGTTTTTT,CASSLTPTGARGELFF
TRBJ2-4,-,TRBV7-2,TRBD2,TGTGCCAGCAGCTTAGTGCGGGCGGGAGGGCCTTGGGACATTCAGTACTTC,CASSLVRAGGPWDIQYF
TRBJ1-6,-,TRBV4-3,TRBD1,TGCGCCAGCAGCCAACCCGGGACAGGGGATTCGCCCCTCCACTTT,CASSQPGTGDSPLHF
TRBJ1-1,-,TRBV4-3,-,TGCGCCAGCAGCCTAGACAGAGACACTGAAGCTTTCTTT,CASSLDRDTEAFF
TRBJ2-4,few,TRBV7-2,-,TGTGCCAGCAGCCTGACACCCCCCGGGGGCATTCAGTACTTC,CASSLTPPGGIQYF
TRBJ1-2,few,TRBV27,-,TGTGCCAGCAGTTTATCGCCCCGGGACTCCTATGGCTACACCTTC,CASSLSPRDSYGYTF
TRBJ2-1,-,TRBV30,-,TGTGCCTGGAGCCCGTCCAATGAGCAGTTCTTC,CAWSPSNEQFF
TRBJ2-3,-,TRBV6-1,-,TGTGCCAGCACCGAGGACGCTAGCACAGATACGCAGTATTTT,CASTEDASTDTQYF
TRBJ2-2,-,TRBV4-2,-,TGTGCCAGCAGCCGCGGGGACACCCCGGGGGAGCTGTTTTTT,CASSRGDTPGELFF
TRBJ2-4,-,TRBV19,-,TGTGCCAGTAGTATAGGCCGGGGAGAAGGTGCCAAAAACATTCAGTACTTC,CASSIGRGEGAKNIQYF
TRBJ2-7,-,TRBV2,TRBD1,TGTGCCAGCATTCGGACAGGGTTGTCCTACGAGCAGTACTTC,CASIRTGLSYEQYF
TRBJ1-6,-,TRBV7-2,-,TGTGCCAGCAGCCCCCTCCCTCCCAATTCACCCCTCCACTTT,CASSPLPPNSPLHF
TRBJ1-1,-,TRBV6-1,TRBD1,TGTGCCAGCAGTGGGTGGACAGGGTGGAAGGATGAAGCTTTCTTT,CASSGWTGWKDEAFF
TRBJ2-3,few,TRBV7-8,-,TGTGCCAGCAGCCCCTCTCGTGGTCCCACAGATACGCAGTATTTT,CASSPSRGPTDTQYF
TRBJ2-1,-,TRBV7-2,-,TGTGCCAGCAGCTTAGCAAGCGCTCCGGACCATGAGCAGTTCTTC,CASSLASAPDHEQFF
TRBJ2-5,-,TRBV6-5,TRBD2,TGTGCCAGCAGTTACGGCGGGGGGGCCGCCGAGACCCAGTACTTC,CASSYGGGAAETQYF
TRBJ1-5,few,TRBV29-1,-,TGCAGCGCCGCGGCAGGGAATCGTCAGCCCCAGCATTTT,CSAAAGNRQPQHF